A single sample is the source of the 19 T cell receptor beta chains below, sequenced in a study of blood T cell repertoires in COVID-19. The data were produced by immunoSEQ multiplex PCR, yet TCRdb's version contains in-frame clones alone and is incomplete. The data contain 200,000 to 300,000 clones, approximately 85% of them singletons. Source material: peripheral blood. The source of these receptors is a man aged 45 to 65 with acute or convalescent COVID-19.

This rearrangement joins TRBV4-1 to TRBJ2-1, with D possibly matching TRBD2 (6 bases). Trimming stripped 4 bases from V and 8 bases from J, with 24 bases between. The CDR3 is 17 amino acids. Germline-derived CDR1 and CDR2 are MGHRA and YSYEKL. The CDR3 here is CASSRLGAGPTEDEQFF. DNA for the CDR3: TGCGCCAGCAGCCGGTTAGGTGCGGGGCCTACCGAGGATGAGCAGTTCTTC.

This clone showed up just once. The rearrangement uses TRBV5-4 and TRBJ1-2, with 10 nucleotides matching TRBD1. V dropped 0 bases and J dropped 6; count of bases not matched to a gene: 5. The length of the CDR3 is 15 residues. Per the germline V gene, CDR1 is SGHNT and CDR2 is YYREEE (reference sequence). The CDR3 coding sequence is TGTGCCAGCAGCTTGGGAGACAGGGGGCTGGATGGCTACACCTTC. This translates into CASSLGDRGLDGYTF.

The chain carries TRBV7-9 and TRBJ2-7, with 11 bases aligning to TRBD2. Germline CDR1 reads SEHNR; CDR2 reads FQNEAQ (reference sequence). CDR3 length equals 16 residues. After removal of 5 bases from V and 3 bases from J, the junction contained 9 bases not matched to a gene. CDR3 bases: TGTGCCAGCAGCACCCGACTAGCGGGAACCCACTACGAGCAGTACTTC. Encoded protein: CASSTRLAGTHYEQYF.

This clone was picked up one time. The J gene is TRBJ2-1, the V gene TRBV27, with 7 bases fitting TRBD2. Unmatched junction bases numbered 3, after V lost 2 bases and J lost 8 bases. Germline V gene sequence: CDR1 MNHEY, CDR2 SMNVEV (reference sequence). The CDR3 has 13 amino acids. This CDR3 reads CASSLGGGYEQFF. The CDR3 DNA sequence: TGTGCCAGCAGTTTAGGGGGGGGGTATGAGCAGTTCTTC.

J is TRBJ2-5 and V is TRBV2; D perhaps matches TRBD2 (5 bases). The CDR3 sequence is 11 residues long. CDR1 and CDR2 from the germline V gene are SNHLY and FYNNEI. V was shortened by 11 bases and J by 5 bases, with 12 bases between the two germline ends. The CDR3 bases are TGTGCCGGCCGGACTGTGGAGACCCAGTACTTC. It is translated as CAGRTVETQYF. The whole variable domain, remainder taken from reference TRBV2 and TRBJ2-5, is EPEVTQTPSHQVTQMGQEVILRCVPISNHLYFYWYRQILGQKVEFLVSFYNNEISEKSEIFDDQFSVERPDGSNFTLKIRSTKLEDSAMYFCAGRTVETQYFGPGTRLLVL.

The J gene is TRBJ2-2, the V gene TRBV30; possible D gene TRBD1, 5 bases. Germline CDR1 is GTSNPN and CDR2 is SVGIG (reference sequence). The length of the CDR3 is 12 residues. The germline V and J ends were trimmed by 5 bases and 1 base, with 5 bases remaining between them. This CDR3 is CAWGQNTGELFF. In nucleotides, the CDR3 is TGTGCCTGGGGACAGAACACCGGGGAGCTGTTTTTT.

The chain combines TRBV11-1 with TRBJ1-1, with D tentatively TRBD1 (5 bases). With 5 bases removed from V and 5 bases from J, the gap between germline ends came to 15 bases. Germline V gene data show CDR1 as SGHAT and CDR2 as FQDESV (reference sequence). This CDR3 is built from 14 residues. The CDR3 DNA sequence: TGTGCCAGCAGCCCGACAGTGTTGTGGACTGAAGCTTTCTTT. Translating it yields CASSPTVLWTEAFF. Variable domain in full (rest from reference TRBV11-1 and TRBJ1-1): EAEVAQSPRYKITEKSQAVAFWCDPISGHATLYWYRQILGQGPELLVQFQDESVVDDSQLPKDRFSAERLKGVDSTLKIQPAELGDSAMYLCASSPTVLWTEAFFGQGTRLTVV.

The chain couples TRBV24-1 to TRBJ2-5; D gene uncertain. Germline values: CDR1 KGHDR, CDR2 SFDVKD. The CDR3 is 14 residues long. Trimming took 1 base from V and 5 from J, leaving 10 bases between them. The CDR3: CATSDLAGPETQYF. CDR3 DNA sequence: TGTGCCACCAGTGATTTAGCTGGGCCTGAGACCCAGTACTTC.

J is TRBJ1-1 and V is TRBV9, with TRBD1 matching 10 bases. Trimming took 3 bases from V and 6 from J; bases not matched to a gene: 5. The germline V gene encodes CDR1 SGDLS and CDR2 YYNGEE. CDR3 length: 14 amino acids. CDR3 DNA: TGTGCCAGCAGCGCATCCGGGACAGGGGCTGAAGCTTTCTTT. Its protein product is CASSASGTGAEAFF.

The sample holds one count of this clone. The rearrangement links TRBV19 to TRBJ2-1, with 9 bases that match TRBD1. With V trimmed by 5 bases and J by 4 bases, 6 bases remained unmatched. Germline CDR1 reads LNHDA; CDR2 reads SQIVND (reference sequence). CDR3 size: 15 residues. The CDR3 is CASSLWGQGYNEQFF. DNA of the CDR3: TGTGCCAGTAGTTTGTGGGGACAGGGTTACAATGAGCAGTTCTTC.

This sequence joins TRBV19 and TRBJ1-2, with 7 positions matching TRBD1. V lost 6 bases and J lost 6; bases outside the gene matches: 4. Germline lookup yields CDR1 LNHDA and CDR2 SQIVND (reference sequence). This CDR3 is built from 12 residues. CDR3 DNA: TGTGCCAGTAGCAGACAGGGCCATGGCTACACCTTC. Its protein product is CASSRQGHGYTF.

V is TRBV6-1 and J is TRBJ2-3, with D perhaps TRBD1 (5 bases). CDR3 length: 14 amino acids. Per germline, CDR1 MNHNS and CDR2 SASEGT. Trimming removed 3 bases from V and 5 bases from J, with 12 bases in between. The CDR3 DNA reads TGTGCCAGCAGTGATTATCAGGGTGGAGATACGCAGTATTTT. The encoded protein is CASSDYQGGDTQYF.

This chain links TRBV7-2 with TRBJ2-5; D possibly corresponds to TRBD2 (6 bases). Germline-derived CDR1 and CDR2 are SGHTA and FQGNSA. The CDR3 has 13 residues. V was pared by 3 bases and J by 3 bases, with 8 bases between. The CDR3 reads CASSLRREETQYF. The CDR3 DNA sequence: TGTGCCAGCAGCTTGCGGAGGGAAGAGACCCAGTACTTC.

The chain employs TRBV9 and TRBJ2-6, with D perhaps TRBD1 (8 bases). The CDR3 length is 18 residues. Germline V gene lookup returns CDR1 SGDLS and CDR2 YYNGEE. V was pared by 4 bases and J by 2 bases, with 19 bases between. CDR3 in DNA: TGTGCCAGCAGCCGTTACGACAGGGGACTAACTGGGGCCAACGTCCTGACTTTC. Protein sequence: CASSRYDRGLTGANVLTF.

The V call is TRBV7-8, the J call TRBJ2-2, with D unresolved. The CDR3 consists of 13 residues. V lost 1 base, J lost 8 bases, and 8 bases lay in between. Germline loops: CDR1 SGHVS, CDR2 FQNEAQ. Here the CDR3 DNA reads TGTGCCAGCAGCTTAGTAACTTCTGGGGAGCTGTTTTTT. It codes for CASSLVTSGELFF.

V gene TRBV7-3 combines with J gene TRBJ2-3; 13 nucleotides match TRBD2. With 1 base clipped from V and 9 bases from J, the junction kept 4 bases outside the gene matches. Germline values: CDR1 SGHTA, CDR2 FQGTGA. The length of the CDR3 is 15 residues. CDR3 DNA: TGTGCCAGCAGCTTAAAGGGGACTAGCGGGACGACGCAGTATTTT. Its protein product is CASSLKGTSGTTQYF.

The V and J genes are TRBV2 and TRBJ2-1, with D possibly being TRBD2 (6 bases). The CDR3 spans 12 residues. Germline CDR1 reads SNHLY; CDR2 reads FYNNEI. V shed 8 bases and J shed 5 bases, with 10 bases lying between them. The CDR3 bases are TGTGCCAGCGGGAGGAGGCACAATGAGCAGTTCTTC. Translated: CASGRRHNEQFF.

This clone was detected once. V and J are TRBV27 and TRBJ1-1; 8 nucleotides line up with TRBD1. Unmatched junction bases numbered 5, after V lost 2 bases and J lost 3 bases. The CDR3 has 15 residues. In germline, CDR1 is MNHEY, CDR2 SMNVEV (reference sequence). Here the CDR3 DNA reads TGTGCCAGCAGTTTAGGCACAGGGGGTGACACTGAAGCTTTCTTT. Amino acids: CASSLGTGGDTEAFF.

The count of this clone is one. This chain connects TRBV9 to TRBJ1-4; D might be TRBD1 (6 bases). The CDR3 has 15 residues. V was pared by 2 bases and J by 3 bases, with 11 bases between. Germline values: CDR1 SGDLS, CDR2 YYNGEE. The CDR3 nucleotides are TGTGCCAGCAGCGTTACGGGGGGCCCTAATGAAAAACTGTTTTTT. Translating it yields CASSVTGGPNEKLFF.